Here is one T cell receptor beta chain with its context. Libraries were prepared by immunoSEQ multiplex PCR; TCRdb keeps only in-frame clonotypes and omits some of them. The sample contains some 80,000 clones, 89% of which appear only once. The sample is drawn from a study of T cell changes during pregnancy in multiple sclerosis. The CDR3 length is 14 residues. Germline CDR1 and CDR2: MRHNA and SNTAGT. V gave up 2 bases and J gave up 4 bases, with 6 bases separating them. The sequence was obtained from a female donor in good health, enrolled as a control in a pregnancy study. This chain joins TRBV6-4 and TRBJ1-6; possible D gene TRBD1, 5 bases. The sequences come from peripheral blood, collected in the first trimester of pregnancy. CDR3 sequence (DNA): TGTGCCAGCAGTGACAGGGGATATAATTCACCCCTCCACTTT. This codes for CASSDRGYNSPLHF.